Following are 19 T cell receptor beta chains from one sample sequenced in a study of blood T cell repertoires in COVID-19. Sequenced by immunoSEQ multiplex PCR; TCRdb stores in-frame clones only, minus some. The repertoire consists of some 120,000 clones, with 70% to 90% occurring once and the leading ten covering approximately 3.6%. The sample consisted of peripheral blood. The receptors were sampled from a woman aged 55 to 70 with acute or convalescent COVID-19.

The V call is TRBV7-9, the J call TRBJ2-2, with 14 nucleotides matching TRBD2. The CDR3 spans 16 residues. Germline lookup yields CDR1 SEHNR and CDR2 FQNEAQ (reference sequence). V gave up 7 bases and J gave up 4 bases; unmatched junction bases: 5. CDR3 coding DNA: TGTGCCAGCACCAGGGGACTAGCGGGAGTCACCGGGGAGCTGTTTTTT. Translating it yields CASTRGLAGVTGELFF.

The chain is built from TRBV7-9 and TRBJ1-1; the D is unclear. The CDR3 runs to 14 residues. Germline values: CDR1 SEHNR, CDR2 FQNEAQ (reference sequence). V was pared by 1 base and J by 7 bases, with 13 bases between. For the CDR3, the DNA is TGTGCCAGCAGCTTAGGAGGGAAGGTGGATGAAGCTTTCTTT. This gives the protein CASSLGGKVDEAFF. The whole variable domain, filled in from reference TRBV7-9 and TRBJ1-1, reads DTGVSQNPRHKITKRGQNVTFRCDPISEHNRLYWYRQTLGQGPEFLTYFQNEAQLEKSRLLSDRFSAERPKGSFSTLEIQRTEQGDSAMYLCASSLGGKVDEAFFGQGTRLTVV.

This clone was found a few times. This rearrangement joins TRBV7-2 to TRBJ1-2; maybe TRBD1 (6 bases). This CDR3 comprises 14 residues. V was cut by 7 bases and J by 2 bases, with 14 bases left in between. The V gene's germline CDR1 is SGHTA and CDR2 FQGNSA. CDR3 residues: CASTPRGMNYGYTF. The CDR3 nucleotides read TGTGCCAGCACCCCGAGGGGGATGAACTATGGCTACACCTTC.

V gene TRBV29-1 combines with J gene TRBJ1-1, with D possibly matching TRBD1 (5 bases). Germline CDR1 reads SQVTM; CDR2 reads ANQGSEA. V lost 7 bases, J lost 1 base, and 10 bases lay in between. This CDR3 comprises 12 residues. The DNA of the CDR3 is TGCAGCGGGCGACAGACGAACACTGAAGCTTTCTTT. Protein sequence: CSGRQTNTEAFF. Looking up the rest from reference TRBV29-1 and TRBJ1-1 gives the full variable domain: SAVISQKPSRDICQRGTSLTIQCQVDSQVTMMFWYRQQPGQSLTLIATANQGSEATYESGFVIDKFPISRPNLTFSTLTVSNMSPEDSSIYLCSGRQTNTEAFFGQGTRLTVV.

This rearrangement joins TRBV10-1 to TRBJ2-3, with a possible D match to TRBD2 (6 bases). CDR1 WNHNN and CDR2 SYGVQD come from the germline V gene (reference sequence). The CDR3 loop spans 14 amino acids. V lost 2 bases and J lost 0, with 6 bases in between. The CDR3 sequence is CASSESGSTDTQYF. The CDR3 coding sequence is TGCGCCAGCAGTGAGAGCGGGAGCACAGATACGCAGTATTTT.

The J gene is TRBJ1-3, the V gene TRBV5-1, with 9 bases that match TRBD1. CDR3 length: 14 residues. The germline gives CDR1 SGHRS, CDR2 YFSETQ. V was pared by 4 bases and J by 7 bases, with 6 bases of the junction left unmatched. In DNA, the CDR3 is TGCGCCAGCAGCACCGGACAGGGGAGTAACACCATATATTTT. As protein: CASSTGQGSNTIYF.

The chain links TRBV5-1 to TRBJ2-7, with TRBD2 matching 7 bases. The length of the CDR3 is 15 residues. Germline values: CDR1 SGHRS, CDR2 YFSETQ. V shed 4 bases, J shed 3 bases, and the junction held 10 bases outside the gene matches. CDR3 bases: TGCGCCAGCAGCCCCAGCGGAGGGGAGGGCTACGAGCAGTACTTC. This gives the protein CASSPSGGEGYEQYF.

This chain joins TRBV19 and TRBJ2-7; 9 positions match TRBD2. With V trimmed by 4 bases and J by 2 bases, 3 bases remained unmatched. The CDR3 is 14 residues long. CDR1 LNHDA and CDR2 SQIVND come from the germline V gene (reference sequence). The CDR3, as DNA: TGTGCCAGTAGTAGTAGCGGGAGCCCCTACGAGCAGTACGTC. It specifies CASSSSGSPYEQYV.

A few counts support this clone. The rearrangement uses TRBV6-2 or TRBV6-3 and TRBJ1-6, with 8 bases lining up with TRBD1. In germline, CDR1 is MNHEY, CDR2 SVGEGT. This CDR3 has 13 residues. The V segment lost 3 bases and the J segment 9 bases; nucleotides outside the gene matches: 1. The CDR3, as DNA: TGTGCCAGCAGTTATGGACAGGGTTCACCCCTCCACTTT. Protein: CASSYGQGSPLHF.

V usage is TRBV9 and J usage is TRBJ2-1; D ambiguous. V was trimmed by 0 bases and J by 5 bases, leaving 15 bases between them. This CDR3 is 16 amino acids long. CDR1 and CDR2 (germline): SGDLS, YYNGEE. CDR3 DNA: TGTGCCAGCAGCGTAGGCTCTTTCGAACTGAACAATGAGCAGTTCTTC. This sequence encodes CASSVGSFELNNEQFF. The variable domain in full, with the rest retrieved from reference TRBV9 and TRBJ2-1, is DSGVTQTPKHLITATGQRVTLRCSPRSGDLSVYWYQQSLDQGLQFLIQYYNGEERAKGNILERFSAQQFPDLHSELNLSSLELGDSALYFCASSVGSFELNNEQFFGPGTRLTVL.

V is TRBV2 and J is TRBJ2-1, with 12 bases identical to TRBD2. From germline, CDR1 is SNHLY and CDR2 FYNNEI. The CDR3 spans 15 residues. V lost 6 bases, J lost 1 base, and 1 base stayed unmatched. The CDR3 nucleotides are TGTGCCAGCAGGGGGACTAGCGGGTCCTACAATGAGCAGTTCTTC. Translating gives CASRGTSGSYNEQFF.

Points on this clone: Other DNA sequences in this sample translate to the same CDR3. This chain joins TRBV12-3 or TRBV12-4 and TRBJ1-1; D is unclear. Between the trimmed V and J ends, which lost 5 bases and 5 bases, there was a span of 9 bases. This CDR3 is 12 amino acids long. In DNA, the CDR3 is TGTGCCAGCAGTCAGGTAGTTACTGAAGCTTTCTTT. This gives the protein CASSQVVTEAFF.

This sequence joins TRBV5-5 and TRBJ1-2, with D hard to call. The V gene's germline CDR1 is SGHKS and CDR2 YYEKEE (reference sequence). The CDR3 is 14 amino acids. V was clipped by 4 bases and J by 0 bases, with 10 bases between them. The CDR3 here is CASSPGTANYGYTF. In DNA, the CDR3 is TGTGCCAGCAGCCCTGGTACAGCTAACTATGGCTACACCTTC.

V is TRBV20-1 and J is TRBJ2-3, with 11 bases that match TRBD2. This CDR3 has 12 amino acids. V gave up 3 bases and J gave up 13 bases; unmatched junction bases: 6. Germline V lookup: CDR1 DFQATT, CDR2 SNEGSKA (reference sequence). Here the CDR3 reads CSASISGRVEYF. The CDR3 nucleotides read TGCAGTGCTAGTATTAGCGGGAGGGTTGAGTATTTT.

CDR3 protein: CASSFDRGLLSSYEQYF. In nucleotides, the CDR3 is TGTGCCAGCAGCTTCGACAGGGGCCTCCTAAGCTCCTACGAGCAGTACTTC. This chain uses TRBV7-8 with TRBJ2-7; TRBD1 matches at 8 bases. V dropped 3 bases and J dropped 0; count of bases not matched to a gene: 10. From germline, CDR1 is SGHVS and CDR2 FQNEAQ. The CDR3 sequence is 17 residues long.

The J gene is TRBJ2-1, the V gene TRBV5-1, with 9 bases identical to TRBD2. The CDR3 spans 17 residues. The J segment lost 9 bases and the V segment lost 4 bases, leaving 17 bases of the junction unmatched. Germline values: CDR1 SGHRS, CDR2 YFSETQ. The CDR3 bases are TGCGCCAGCAGCCTCCCTCGCGGGAGGGGGTACGGGGGTGAGCAGTTCTTC. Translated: CASSLPRGRGYGGEQFF.

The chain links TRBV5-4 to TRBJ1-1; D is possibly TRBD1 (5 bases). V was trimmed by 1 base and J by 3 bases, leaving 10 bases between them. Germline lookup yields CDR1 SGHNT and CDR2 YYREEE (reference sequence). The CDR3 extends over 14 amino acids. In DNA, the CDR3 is TGTGCCAGCAGCTTGCAGGGTCGGGACACTGAAGCTTTCTTT. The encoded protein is CASSLQGRDTEAFF.

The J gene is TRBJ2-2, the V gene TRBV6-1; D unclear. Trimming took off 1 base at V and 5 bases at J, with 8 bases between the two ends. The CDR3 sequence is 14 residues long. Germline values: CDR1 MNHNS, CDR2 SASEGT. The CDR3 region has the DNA TGTGCCAGCAGTGAAGTCAGGTCGACCGGGGAGCTGTTTTTT. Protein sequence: CASSEVRSTGELFF.

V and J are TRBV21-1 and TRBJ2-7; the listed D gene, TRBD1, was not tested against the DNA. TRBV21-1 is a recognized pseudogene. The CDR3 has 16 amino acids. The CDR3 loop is CASSNSEDRRSYEQYV. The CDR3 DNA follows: TGTGCCAGCAGCAACTCTGAGGACAGGAGGTCCTACGAGCAGTACGTC.